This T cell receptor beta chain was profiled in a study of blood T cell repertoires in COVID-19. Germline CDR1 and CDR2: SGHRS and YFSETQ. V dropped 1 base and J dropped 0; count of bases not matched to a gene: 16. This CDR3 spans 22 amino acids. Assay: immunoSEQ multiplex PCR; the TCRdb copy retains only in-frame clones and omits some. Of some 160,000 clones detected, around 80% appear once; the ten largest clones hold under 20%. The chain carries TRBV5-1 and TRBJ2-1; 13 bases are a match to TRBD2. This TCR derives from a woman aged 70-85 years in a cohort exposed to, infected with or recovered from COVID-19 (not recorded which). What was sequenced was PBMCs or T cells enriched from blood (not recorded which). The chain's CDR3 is CASSLPEPGLAGIWSSYNEQFF. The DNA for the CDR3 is TGCGCCAGCAGCTTGCCGGAACCGGGACTAGCGGGAATCTGGAGCTCCTACAATGAGCAGTTCTTC.